This note documents a single TCR beta chain sequence. Assay used: immunoSEQ multiplex PCR; TCRdb lists only in-frame clones, some missing. The sample yields some 260,000 clones, 82% seen once. The data were taken from a study of blood T cell repertoires in COVID-19. Study-level information: PBMCs, B-cell-depleted T cells, or T cells provided the cDNA or gDNA that made up the material.

Germline V gives CDR1 WSHSY, CDR2 SAAADI. The CDR3 is 15 amino acids. The trim removed 8 bases at V and 3 bases at J, leaving 7 bases unmatched. The sample consisted of peripheral blood. The chain uses TRBV10-2 and TRBJ2-1; 10 nucleotides match TRBD2. This TCR was sampled from a woman over 75 with active or convalescent COVID-19. Written as DNA, the CDR3 is TGCGCCAGCGCGCTTTCTAGCGGGGGCTACAATGAGCAGTTCTTC. As protein: CASALSSGGYNEQFF.